This T cell receptor (beta chain) is from a study of blood T cell repertoires in COVID-19. Study-level information: The United States, Italy and Spain provided the acute and convalescent COVID-19 samples. T cells, B-cell-depleted T cells, or PBMCs supplied cDNA or gDNA.

The CDR3 consists of 14 residues. Germline lookup yields CDR1 MDHEN and CDR2 SYDVKM. V lost 7 bases to trimming and J lost 8 bases; unmatched junction nucleotides: 8. Per the study methods: Cell counts per sample came from amplifying reference gene primers. Assay: immunoSEQ multiplex PCR; the TCRdb copy retains only in-frame clones and omits some. The V and J calls and the clone size are those of that table, but D and trimming were determined from the DNA. The data contain over 140,000 clones, approximately 84% of them singletons. This sequence joins TRBV28 and TRBJ1-6; 7 nucleotides line up with TRBD1. This sequence was found in a woman aged 60-75 years with acute or convalescent COVID-19. What was sequenced was peripheral blood. The CDR3 DNA reads TGTGCCAGCACCCTAGACAGGGTAGATTCACCCCTCCACTTT. It yields the protein CASTLDRVDSPLHF.